This T cell receptor (beta chain) stems from a study of cytomegalovirus exposure and HLA in healthy donors. This CDR3 is 14 amino acids long. The V gene end was trimmed by 5 bases and the J gene end by 5 bases; junction bases not matched to a gene: 3. Germline-derived CDR1 and CDR2 are SEHNR and FQNEAQ (reference sequence). Vbeta (60) and Jbeta (13) primers were used in the PCR. Here immunoSEQ multiplex PCR was the method, and the copy in TCRdb shows in-frame clones only, minus some. In the table there are roughly 140,000 clones, 70% to 90% of which are singletons. This clone occurred a few times. The source is a middle-aged woman in good health and CMV-seropositive. V is TRBV7-9 and J is TRBJ1-6, with 7 nucleotides matching TRBD1. Material for sequencing was PBMCs. The CDR3 nucleotides read TGTGCCAGCAGCCGAGGACAGGATAATTCACCCCTCCACTTT. Translated: CASSRGQDNSPLHF.